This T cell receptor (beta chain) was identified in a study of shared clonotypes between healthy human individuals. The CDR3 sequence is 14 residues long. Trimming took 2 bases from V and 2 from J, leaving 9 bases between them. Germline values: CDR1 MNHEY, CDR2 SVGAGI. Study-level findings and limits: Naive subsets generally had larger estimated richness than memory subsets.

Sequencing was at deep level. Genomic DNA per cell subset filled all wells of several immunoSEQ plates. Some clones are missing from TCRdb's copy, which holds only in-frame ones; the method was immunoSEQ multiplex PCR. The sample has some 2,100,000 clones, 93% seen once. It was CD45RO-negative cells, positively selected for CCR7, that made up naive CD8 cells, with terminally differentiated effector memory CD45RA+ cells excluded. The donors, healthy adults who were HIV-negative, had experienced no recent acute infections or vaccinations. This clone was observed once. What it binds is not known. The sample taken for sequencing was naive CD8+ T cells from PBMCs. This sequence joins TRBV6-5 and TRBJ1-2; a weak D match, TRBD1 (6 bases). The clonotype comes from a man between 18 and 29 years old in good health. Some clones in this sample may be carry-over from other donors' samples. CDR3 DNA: TGTGCCAGCAGTTACGCTACAGGGAACTATGGCTACACCTTC. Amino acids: CASSYATGNYGYTF.